These T cell receptor beta chains were read from a single sample in a study of shared clonotypes between healthy human individuals. Assay: immunoSEQ multiplex PCR; the TCRdb copy retains only in-frame clones and omits some. The sample has nearly 2 million clones, around 96% seen once. Sequencing used naive CD8+ T cells sorted from blood. The origin of the receptors is a young man in good health. Each CDR3 is given with its conserved first and last residue. The D gene is left open where the match is weak. Part of the rows lack a size; the others show once, few, many or a class for expanded clones.

NA	NA	TRBV19	TRBJ1-2	13	TGTGCCAGTAGTATTGCTGGGGGCTATGGCTACACCTTC	CASSIAGGYGYTF
NA	TRBD1	TRBV5-6	TRBJ1-4	14	TGTGCCAGCAGCAGTGACAGGGTTGGTGAAAAACTGTTTTTT	CASSSDRVGEKLFF
NA	TRBD2	TRBV7-9	TRBJ2-3	14	TGTGCCAGCAGCTTAGAGCGGGAAACAGATACGCAGTATTTT	CASSLERETDTQYF
NA	NA	TRBV7-8	TRBJ2-3	14	TGTGCCAGCAGCTTAACGGGGGGCCATGATACGCAGTATTTT	CASSLTGGHDTQYF
NA	NA	TRBV13	TRBJ2-7	12	TGTGCCAGCAGCGCCCAAGGAGGGGAGCAGTACTTC	CASSAQGGEQYF
NA	NA	TRBV5-1	TRBJ2-7	10	TGCGCCAGCAGCTCGAACGAGCAGTACTTC	CASSSNEQYF
NA	NA	TRBV9	TRBJ1-2	15	TGTGCCAGCAGCGTAGATCGAGACAAACAGCGGGGCTACACCTTC	CASSVDRDKQRGYTF
once	TRBD2	TRBV4-3	TRBJ2-1	19	TGCGCCAGCAGCCAAGGCGCCGCGGGAGGGACGGTGGGCTACAATGAGCAGTTCTTC	CASSQGAAGGTVGYNEQFF
once	NA	TRBV14	TRBJ1-6	17	TGTGCCAGCAGCCAGGCCTACCCCTTCTCCTCTAATTCACCCCTCCACTTT	CASSQAYPFSSNSPLHF
NA	NA	TRBV28	TRBJ2-7	12	TGTGCCAGCAGTTTTCGAGCCTACGAGCAGTACTTC	CASSFRAYEQYF
NA	TRBD2	TRBV27	TRBJ2-7	16	TGTGCCAGCAGTAACCGGCTCGCGGGAGAGACCTACGAGCAGTACTTC	CASSNRLAGETYEQYF
NA	NA	TRBV30	TRBJ1-4	13	TGTGCCTGGGACACTACAACTAATGAAAAACTGTTTTTT	CAWDTTTNEKLFF
NA	NA	TRBV7-8	TRBJ2-2	16	TGTGCCAGCAGCTTACCCGGCAGGGTAAACACCGGGGAGCTGTTTTTT	CASSLPGRVNTGELFF
NA	TRBD2	TRBV4-3	TRBJ2-1	15	TGCGCCAGCAGCCAAGGAGGACTAGCTGGCAATGAGCAGTTCTTC	CASSQGGLAGNEQFF
NA	TRBD2	TRBV2	TRBJ2-3	18	TGTGCCAGCAGTGAATTCGGCGCTAGCGGGGGGGGACAAGATACGCAGTATTTT	CASSEFGASGGGQDTQYF
NA	NA	TRBV9	TRBJ1-2	15	TGTGCCAGCAGCGGGGCGGACGGCACTACCTATGGCTACACCTTC	CASSGADGTTYGYTF
NA	TRBD1	TRBV4-1	TRBJ2-5	16	TGCGCCAGCAGCCAAGAAAGGACAGGTTCCGGGGAGACCCAGTACTTC	CASSQERTGSGETQYF
once	NA	TRBV6-5	TRBJ2-7	13	TGTGCCAGCAGTCGGGGAGTAATGGACGAGCAGTACTTC	CASSRGVMDEQYF
NA	NA	TRBV4-1	TRBJ1-2	16	TGCGCCAGCAGCCAAGGGTTTGACAGAGAAGGCTATGGCTACACCTTC	CASSQGFDREGYGYTF
NA	NA	TRBV11-2	TRBJ2-5	14	TGTGCCAGCAGCTTAAACAGGTACCAAGAGACCCAGTACTTC	CASSLNRYQETQYF
NA	NA	TRBV4-2	TRBJ2-1	17	TGTGCCAGCACCCCCCTTAGTAGCCGGAGCTCCTACAATGAGCAGTTCTTC	CASTPLSSRSSYNEQFF
NA	TRBD1	TRBV6-6	TRBJ1-5	15	TGTGCCAGCAGTCTAGGGGGCTATAGCAATCAGCCCCAGCATTTT	CASSLGGYSNQPQHF
NA	NA	TRBV27	TRBJ1-6	15	TGTGCCAGCAGTTTCGAAATAGGGTATAATTCACCCCTCCACTTT	CASSFEIGYNSPLHF
NA	NA	TRBV27	TRBJ2-7	15	TGTGCCAGCAGTTTATTGGCGAGTAGCTCCTACGAGCAGTACTTC	CASSLLASSSYEQYF
once	TRBD2	TRBV7-2	TRBJ2-3	17	TGTGCCAGCAGCTTAGCCCCAGCGGGAGAGAGCACAGATACGCAGTATTTT	CASSLAPAGESTDTQYF
NA	NA	TRBV28	TRBJ1-6	17	TGTGCCAGCAGTAAGCTCCGGGGTAGCTCCTATAATTCACCCCTCCACTTT	CASSKLRGSSYNSPLHF
NA	NA	TRBV5-4	TRBJ1-1	14	TGTGCCAGCAGCGCGGGGCAGGGTGTAATTGAAGCTTTCTTT	CASSAGQGVIEAFF
NA	NA	TRBV5-1	TRBJ2-7	17	TGCGCCAGCAGCGTAGGCCCACAGATTCACCAAGCCTACGAGCAGTACTTC	CASSVGPQIHQAYEQYF
NA	NA	TRBV19	TRBJ1-2	11	TGTGCCAGTAGCCAAGGGGTGGCCTACACCTTC	CASSQGVAYTF